Listed below are T cell receptor beta chains from one sample, sequenced in a study of blood T cell repertoires in COVID-19. Libraries were prepared by immunoSEQ multiplex PCR; TCRdb keeps only in-frame clonotypes and omits some of them. The data contain about 270,000 clones, roughly four fifths of them singletons. The sequenced sample was peripheral blood. These receptor sequences come from a woman in her fifties or sixties who had recovered from COVID-19. CDR3s leave out the opening cysteine and the closing phenylalanine or tryptophan. The D gene is left open where the match is weak.

CDR3 protein: ASSPIGLAGADTQY
J gene: TRBJ2-3
D gene: TRBD2
V gene: TRBV28

CDR3 protein: ASSPALAGSTDTQY
J gene: TRBJ2-3
D gene: TRBD2
V gene: TRBV28

CDR3 protein: ASSVEPIPDTQY
J gene: TRBJ2-3
D gene: -
V gene: TRBV9

CDR3 protein: ASSFRELARAETQY
J gene: TRBJ2-5
D gene: -
V gene: TRBV27

CDR3 protein: ASSPVADLAYNEQF
J gene: TRBJ2-1
D gene: -
V gene: TRBV7-2

CDR3 protein: ATSDLATSDTQY
J gene: TRBJ2-3
D gene: -
V gene: TRBV24-1

CDR3 protein: ASSDIDRNEKLF
J gene: TRBJ1-4
D gene: -
V gene: TRBV6-2/TRBV6-3

CDR3 protein: ASSQVGGTRTNQPQH
J gene: TRBJ1-5
D gene: -
V gene: TRBV4-1

CDR3 protein: ASRQGPGIDTQY
J gene: TRBJ2-3
D gene: -
V gene: TRBV7-2

CDR3 protein: ASRGSSGPTDTQY
J gene: TRBJ2-3
D gene: TRBD2
V gene: TRBV25-1

CDR3 protein: ASSLEGLPNTEAF
J gene: TRBJ1-1
D gene: -
V gene: TRBV7-9

CDR3 protein: ASVLGASTDTQY
J gene: TRBJ2-3
D gene: -
V gene: TRBV6-5

CDR3 protein: ASSQAGVFFTDTQY
J gene: TRBJ2-3
D gene: -
V gene: TRBV4-2

CDR3 protein: ASSWVARTGTYYEQY
J gene: TRBJ2-7
D gene: TRBD1
V gene: TRBV18

CDR3 protein: ASSPGLAGNSLGYEQY
J gene: TRBJ2-7
D gene: TRBD2
V gene: TRBV7-9

CDR3 protein: ASSFGQGWDNEQF
J gene: TRBJ2-1
D gene: TRBD1
V gene: TRBV7-8

CDR3 protein: ASRATGASNQPQH
J gene: TRBJ1-5
D gene: -
V gene: TRBV6-4

CDR3 protein: ASSQDLVASGRAGVINIQY
J gene: TRBJ2-4
D gene: TRBD2
V gene: TRBV4-3

CDR3 protein: ASRTSGTINSYEQY
J gene: TRBJ2-7
D gene: TRBD2
V gene: TRBV28

CDR3 protein: ASSLMSGNEQY
J gene: TRBJ2-7
D gene: -
V gene: TRBV7-3

CDR3 protein: ASSLSRGRTGELF
J gene: TRBJ2-2
D gene: -
V gene: TRBV28

CDR3 protein: ASTPGTGDYEQY
J gene: TRBJ2-7
D gene: TRBD1
V gene: TRBV2

CDR3 protein: ASSLRGGGSSYNEQF
J gene: TRBJ2-1
D gene: -
V gene: TRBV7-8

CDR3 protein: ASSQDRMTNEKLF
J gene: TRBJ1-4
D gene: -
V gene: TRBV7-8

CDR3 protein: ASEREGTDTQY
J gene: TRBJ2-3
D gene: TRBD2
V gene: TRBV9

CDR3 protein: ASSNRQGEGTDTQY
J gene: TRBJ2-3
D gene: TRBD1
V gene: TRBV19

CDR3 protein: AWTTTTGTNSGQY
J gene: TRBJ2-7
D gene: TRBD2
V gene: TRBV30

CDR3 protein: ASSDSGQGWPTDTQY
J gene: TRBJ2-3
D gene: TRBD1
V gene: TRBV27

CDR3 protein: ASSYRLAGVETQY
J gene: TRBJ2-5
D gene: TRBD2
V gene: TRBV6-5

CDR3 protein: ASSSRLAGLYEQY
J gene: TRBJ2-7
D gene: TRBD2
V gene: TRBV27

CDR3 protein: ASSKPVGGFEQY
J gene: TRBJ2-7
D gene: TRBD2
V gene: TRBV28

CDR3 protein: ASSLARQHQETQY
J gene: TRBJ2-5
D gene: -
V gene: TRBV7-9

CDR3 protein: AWSGVAGSTDTQY
J gene: TRBJ2-3
D gene: TRBD2
V gene: TRBV30

CDR3 protein: ASSLYEGWYGYT
J gene: TRBJ1-2
D gene: -
V gene: TRBV27

CDR3 protein: AISDPGQGWARPQH
J gene: TRBJ1-5
D gene: TRBD1
V gene: TRBV10-3

CDR3 protein: ASSLDAGGLAWDTQY
J gene: TRBJ2-3
D gene: TRBD2
V gene: TRBV11-2

CDR3 protein: ASSLTRERGNTIY
J gene: TRBJ1-3
D gene: -
V gene: TRBV28

CDR3 protein: ASSTAPGLNYGYT
J gene: TRBJ1-2
D gene: -
V gene: TRBV7-2

CDR3 protein: ASSYQRQGAGEQY
J gene: TRBJ2-7
D gene: TRBD1
V gene: TRBV6-5

CDR3 protein: ASSRGTGQNTEAF
J gene: TRBJ1-1
D gene: TRBD1
V gene: TRBV5-5

CDR3 protein: ASSSGPASATYEQY
J gene: TRBJ2-7
D gene: -
V gene: TRBV7-2

CDR3 protein: ASSIESRPWELF
J gene: TRBJ2-2
D gene: -
V gene: TRBV19

CDR3 protein: ASKTVTGELF
J gene: TRBJ2-2
D gene: -
V gene: TRBV28

CDR3 protein: ASIAHGQGSPPLH
J gene: TRBJ1-6
D gene: -
V gene: TRBV28

CDR3 protein: ATRLLAGRPTDTQY
J gene: TRBJ2-3
D gene: TRBD2
V gene: TRBV11-2

CDR3 protein: ASSVDTAPNTEAF
J gene: TRBJ1-1
D gene: -
V gene: TRBV9

CDR3 protein: ASSLAAGNQNTEAF
J gene: TRBJ1-1
D gene: -
V gene: TRBV5-1

CDR3 protein: ASSPTVSYEQY
J gene: TRBJ2-7
D gene: -
V gene: TRBV19

CDR3 protein: ASSARGTGSNSPLH
J gene: TRBJ1-6
D gene: TRBD1
V gene: TRBV25-1

CDR3 protein: ASKVASGSAGELF
J gene: TRBJ2-2
D gene: TRBD2
V gene: TRBV2

CDR3 protein: ASSLVQWMEGASHTEAF
J gene: TRBJ1-1
D gene: -
V gene: TRBV9

CDR3 protein: ASSRQDPNYEQY
J gene: TRBJ2-7
D gene: -
V gene: TRBV6-5

CDR3 protein: ASSGLGATQY
J gene: TRBJ2-3
D gene: -
V gene: TRBV9

CDR3 protein: ASSPTPTSGRLGELF
J gene: TRBJ2-2
D gene: TRBD2
V gene: TRBV7-9

CDR3 protein: AWSVRLAGTRSSYEQY
J gene: TRBJ2-7
D gene: TRBD2
V gene: TRBV30

CDR3 protein: ASSLIQIQGDPYNEQF
J gene: TRBJ2-1
D gene: -
V gene: TRBV28

CDR3 protein: ASTQGTVDQPQH
J gene: TRBJ1-5
D gene: TRBD1
V gene: TRBV6-5

CDR3 protein: ASSASSGGPRENTIY
J gene: TRBJ1-3
D gene: -
V gene: TRBV2

CDR3 protein: ASSEGGGYSYEQY
J gene: TRBJ2-7
D gene: TRBD2
V gene: TRBV9

CDR3 protein: ASRDRAGLETQY
J gene: TRBJ2-5
D gene: TRBD1
V gene: TRBV2